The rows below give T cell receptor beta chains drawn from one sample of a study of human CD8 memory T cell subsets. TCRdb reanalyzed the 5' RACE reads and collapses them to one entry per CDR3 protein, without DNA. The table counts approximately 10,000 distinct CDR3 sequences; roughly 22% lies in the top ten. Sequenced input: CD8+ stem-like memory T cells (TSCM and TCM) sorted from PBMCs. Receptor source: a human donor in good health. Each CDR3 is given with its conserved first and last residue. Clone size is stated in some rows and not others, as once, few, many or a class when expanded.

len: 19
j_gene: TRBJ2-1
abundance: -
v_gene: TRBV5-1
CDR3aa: CASSPSGGGARSSYNEQFF

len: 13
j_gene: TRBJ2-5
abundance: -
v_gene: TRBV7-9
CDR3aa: CASSGVSRETQYF

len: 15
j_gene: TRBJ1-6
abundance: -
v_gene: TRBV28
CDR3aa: CASSFRRVYNSPLHF

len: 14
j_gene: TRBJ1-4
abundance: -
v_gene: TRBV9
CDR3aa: CASSLNWGNEKLFF

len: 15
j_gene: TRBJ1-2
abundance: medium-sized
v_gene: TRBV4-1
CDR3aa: CASSQRTGDNYGYTF

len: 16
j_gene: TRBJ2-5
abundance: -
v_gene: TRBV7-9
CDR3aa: CASSSPPGRRQETQYF

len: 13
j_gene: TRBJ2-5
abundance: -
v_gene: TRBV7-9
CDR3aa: CASSLSFAETQYF

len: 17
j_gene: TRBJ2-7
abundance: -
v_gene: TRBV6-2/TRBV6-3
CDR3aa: CASSLGTDLVGTYEQYF

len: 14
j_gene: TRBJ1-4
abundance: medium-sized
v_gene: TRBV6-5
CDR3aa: CASSFGQGYEKLFF

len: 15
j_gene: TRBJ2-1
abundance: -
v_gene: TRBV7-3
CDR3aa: CASSLGPGSYNEQFF